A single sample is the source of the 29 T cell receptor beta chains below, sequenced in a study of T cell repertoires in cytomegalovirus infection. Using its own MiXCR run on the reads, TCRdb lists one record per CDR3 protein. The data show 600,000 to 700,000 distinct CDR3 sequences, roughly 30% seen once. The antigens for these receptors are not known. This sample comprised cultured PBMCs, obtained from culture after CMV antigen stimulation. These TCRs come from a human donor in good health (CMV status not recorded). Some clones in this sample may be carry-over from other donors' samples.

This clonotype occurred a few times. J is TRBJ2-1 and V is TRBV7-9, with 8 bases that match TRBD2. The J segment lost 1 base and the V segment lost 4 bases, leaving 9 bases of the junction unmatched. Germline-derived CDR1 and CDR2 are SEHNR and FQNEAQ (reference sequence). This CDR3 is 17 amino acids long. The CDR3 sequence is CASSWTEIAGSYNEQFF. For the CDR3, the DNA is TGTGCCAGCAGCTGGACTGAAATAGCGGGGTCCTACAATGAGCAGTTCTTC. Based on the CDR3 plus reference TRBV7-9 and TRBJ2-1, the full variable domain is DTGVSQNPRHKITKRGQNVTFRCDPISEHNRLYWYRQTLGQGPEFLTYFQNEAQLEKSRLLSDRFSAERPKGSFSTLEIQRTEQGDSAMYLCASSWTEIAGSYNEQFFGPGTRLTVL.

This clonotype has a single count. In nucleotides, the CDR3 is TGTGCCAGCAGCCCCTTCCGTCTGAATGAAGCTTTCTTT. Protein sequence: CASSPFRLNEAFF. The chain joins TRBV14 to TRBJ1-1; D is ambiguous. Germline V gene data show CDR1 as SGHDN and CDR2 as FVKESK. V dropped 4 bases and J dropped 7 bases, with 13 bases sitting between them. CDR3 length equals 13 residues.

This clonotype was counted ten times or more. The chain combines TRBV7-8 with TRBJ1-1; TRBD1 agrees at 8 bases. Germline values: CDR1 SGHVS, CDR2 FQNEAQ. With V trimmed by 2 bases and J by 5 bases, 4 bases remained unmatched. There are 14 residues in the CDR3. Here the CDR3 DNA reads TGTGCCAGCAGCTTACAGACAGGGGAAACTGAAGCTTTCTTT. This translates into CASSLQTGETEAFF.

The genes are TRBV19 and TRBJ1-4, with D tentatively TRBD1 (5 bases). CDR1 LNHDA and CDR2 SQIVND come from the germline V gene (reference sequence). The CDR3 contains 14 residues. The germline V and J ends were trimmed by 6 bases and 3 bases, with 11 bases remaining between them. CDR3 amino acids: CASSQTGSNEKLFF. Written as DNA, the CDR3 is TGTGCCAGTAGCCAAACAGGATCTAATGAAAAACTGTTTTTT.

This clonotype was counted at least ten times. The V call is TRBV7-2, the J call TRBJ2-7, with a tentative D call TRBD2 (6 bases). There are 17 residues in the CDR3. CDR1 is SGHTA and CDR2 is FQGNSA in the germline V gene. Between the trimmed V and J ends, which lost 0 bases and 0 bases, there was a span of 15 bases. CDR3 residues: CASSLAVVAASSYEQYF. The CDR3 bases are TGTGCCAGCAGCTTAGCGGTAGTAGCGGCGAGCTCCTACGAGCAGTACTTC. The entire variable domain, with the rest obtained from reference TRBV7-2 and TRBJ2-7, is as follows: GAGVSQSPSNKVTEKGKDVELRCDPISGHTALYWYRQSLGQGLEFLIYFQGNSAPDKSGLPSDRFSAERTGGSVSTLTIQRTQQEDSAVYLCASSLAVVAASSYEQYFGPGTRLTVT.

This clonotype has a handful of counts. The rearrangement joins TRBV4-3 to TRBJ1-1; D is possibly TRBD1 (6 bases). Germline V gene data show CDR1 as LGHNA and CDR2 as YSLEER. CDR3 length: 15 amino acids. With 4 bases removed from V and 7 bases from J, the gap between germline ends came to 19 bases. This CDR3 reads CASSPSTRGFGEAFF. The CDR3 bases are TGCGCCAGCAGCCCTAGTACGAGGGGGTTCGGTGAAGCTTTCTTT.

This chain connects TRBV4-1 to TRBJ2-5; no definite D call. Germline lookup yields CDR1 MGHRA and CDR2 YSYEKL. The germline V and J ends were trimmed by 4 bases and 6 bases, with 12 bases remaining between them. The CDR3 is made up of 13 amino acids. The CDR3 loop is CASSLGRSKTQYF. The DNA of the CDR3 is TGCGCCAGCAGCCTCGGGCGATCTAAGACCCAGTACTTC.

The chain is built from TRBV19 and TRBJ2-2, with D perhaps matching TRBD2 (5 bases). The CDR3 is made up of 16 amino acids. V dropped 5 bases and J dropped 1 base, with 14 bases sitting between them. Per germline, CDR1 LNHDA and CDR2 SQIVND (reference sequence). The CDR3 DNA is TGTGCCAGTAGTGCCAGTGGCCGGGGGAACACCGGGGAGCTGTTTTTT. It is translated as CASSASGRGNTGELFF.

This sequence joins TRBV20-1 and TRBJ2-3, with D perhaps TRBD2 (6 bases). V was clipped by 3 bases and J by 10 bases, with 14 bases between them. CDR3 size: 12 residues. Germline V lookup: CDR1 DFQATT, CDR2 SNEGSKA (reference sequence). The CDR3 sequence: CSASRLASAQYF. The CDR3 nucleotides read TGCAGTGCTAGTCGGCTAGCGAGCGCGCAGTATTTT.

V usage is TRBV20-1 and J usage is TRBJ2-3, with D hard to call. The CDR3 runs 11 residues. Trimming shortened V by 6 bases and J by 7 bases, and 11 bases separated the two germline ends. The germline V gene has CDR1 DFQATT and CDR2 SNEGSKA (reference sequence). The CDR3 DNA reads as TGCAGTGCCGCCTGGGGAAATACGCAGTATTTT. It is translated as CSAAWGNTQYF.

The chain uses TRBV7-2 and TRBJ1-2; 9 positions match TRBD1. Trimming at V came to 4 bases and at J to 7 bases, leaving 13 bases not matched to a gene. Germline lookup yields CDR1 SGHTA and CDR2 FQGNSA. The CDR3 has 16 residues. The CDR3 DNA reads TGTGCCAGCAGCTCCCGACAGGGGGGTTGGTCGGTTGGCTACACCTTC. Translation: CASSSRQGGWSVGYTF. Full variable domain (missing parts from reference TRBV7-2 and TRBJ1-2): GAGVSQSPSNKVTEKGKDVELRCDPISGHTALYWYRQSLGQGLEFLIYFQGNSAPDKSGLPSDRFSAERTGGSVSTLTIQRTQQEDSAVYLCASSSRQGGWSVGYTFGSGTRLTVV.

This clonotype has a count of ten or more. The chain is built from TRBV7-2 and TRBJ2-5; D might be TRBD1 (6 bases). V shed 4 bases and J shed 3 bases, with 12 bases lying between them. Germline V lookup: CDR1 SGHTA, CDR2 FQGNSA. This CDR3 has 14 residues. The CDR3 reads CASSSQGTKETQYF. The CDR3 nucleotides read TGTGCCAGCAGCTCACAGGGAACCAAAGAGACCCAGTACTTC.

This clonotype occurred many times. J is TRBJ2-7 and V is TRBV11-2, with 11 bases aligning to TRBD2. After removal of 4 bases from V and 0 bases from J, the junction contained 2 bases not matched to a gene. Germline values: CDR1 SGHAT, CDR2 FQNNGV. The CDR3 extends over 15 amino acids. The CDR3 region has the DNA TGTGCCAGCAGCTCCGGACTAGCGGGCTCCTACGAGCAGTACTTC. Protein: CASSSGLAGSYEQYF. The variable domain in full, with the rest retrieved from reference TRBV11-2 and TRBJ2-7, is EAGVAQSPRYKIIEKRQSVAFWCNPISGHATLYWYQQILGQGPKLLIQFQNNGVVDDSQLPKDRFSAERLKGVDSTLKIQPAKLEDSAVYLCASSSGLAGSYEQYFGPGTRLTVT.

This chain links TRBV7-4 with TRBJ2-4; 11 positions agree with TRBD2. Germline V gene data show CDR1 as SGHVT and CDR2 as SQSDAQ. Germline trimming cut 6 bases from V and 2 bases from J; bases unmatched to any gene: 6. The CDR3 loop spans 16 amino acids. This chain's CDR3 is CASRATSGSSKNIQYF. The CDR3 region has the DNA TGTGCCAGCAGAGCAACTAGCGGGAGTTCCAAAAACATTCAGTACTTC.

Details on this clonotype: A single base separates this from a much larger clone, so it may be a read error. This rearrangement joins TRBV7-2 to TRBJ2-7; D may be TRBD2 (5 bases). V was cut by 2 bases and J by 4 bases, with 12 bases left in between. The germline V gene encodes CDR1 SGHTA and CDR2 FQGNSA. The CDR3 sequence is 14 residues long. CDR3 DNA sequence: TGTGCCAGCAGCTTAAGCGGCCTAGGGTACGAGCAGTACTTC. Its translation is CASSLSGLGYEQYF. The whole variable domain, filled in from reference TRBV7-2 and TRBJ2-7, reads GAGVSQSPSNKVTEKGKDVELRCDPISGHTALYWYRQSLGQGLEFLIYFQGNSAPDKSGLPSDRFSAERTGGSVSTLTIQRTQQEDSAVYLCASSLSGLGYEQYFGPGTRLTVT.

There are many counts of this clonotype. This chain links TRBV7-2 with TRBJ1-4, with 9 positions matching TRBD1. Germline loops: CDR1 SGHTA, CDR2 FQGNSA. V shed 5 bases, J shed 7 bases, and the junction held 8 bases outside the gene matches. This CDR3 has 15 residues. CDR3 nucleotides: TGTGCCAGCAGCGCCGGGACAGGGAGGGGTGAAAAACTGTTTTTT. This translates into CASSAGTGRGEKLFF.

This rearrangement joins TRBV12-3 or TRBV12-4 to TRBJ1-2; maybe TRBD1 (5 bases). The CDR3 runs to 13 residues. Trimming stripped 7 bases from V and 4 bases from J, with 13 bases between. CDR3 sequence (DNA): TGTGCCAGCAAGCCCGATGGGGGCTATGGCTACACCTTC. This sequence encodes CASKPDGGYGYTF.

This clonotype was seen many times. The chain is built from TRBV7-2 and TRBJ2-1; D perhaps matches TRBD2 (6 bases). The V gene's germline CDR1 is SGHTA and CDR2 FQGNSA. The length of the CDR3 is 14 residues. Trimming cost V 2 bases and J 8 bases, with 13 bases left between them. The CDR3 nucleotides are TGTGCCAGCAGCTTAAGGAGGGCAAGCGATGAGCAGTTCTTC. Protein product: CASSLRRASDEQFF.

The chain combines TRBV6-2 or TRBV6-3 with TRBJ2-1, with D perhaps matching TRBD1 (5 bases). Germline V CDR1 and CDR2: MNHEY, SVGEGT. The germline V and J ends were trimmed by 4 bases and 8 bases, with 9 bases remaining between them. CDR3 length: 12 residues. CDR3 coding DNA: TGTGCCAGCAGTTCCAGGGTCCATGAGCAGTTCTTC. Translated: CASSSRVHEQFF.

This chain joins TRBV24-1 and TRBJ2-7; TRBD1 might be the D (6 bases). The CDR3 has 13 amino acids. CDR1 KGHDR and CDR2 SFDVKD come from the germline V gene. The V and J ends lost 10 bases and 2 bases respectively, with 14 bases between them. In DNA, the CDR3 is TGTGCCACGCCGCCTGGACAGACCTACGAGCAGTACTTC. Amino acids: CATPPGQTYEQYF.

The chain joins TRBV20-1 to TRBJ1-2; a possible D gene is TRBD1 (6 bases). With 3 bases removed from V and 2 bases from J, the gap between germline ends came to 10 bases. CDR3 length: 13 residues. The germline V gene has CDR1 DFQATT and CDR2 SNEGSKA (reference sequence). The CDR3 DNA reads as TGCAGTGCTAGCTCCGGGACAAACTATGGCTACACCTTC. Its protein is CSASSGTNYGYTF.

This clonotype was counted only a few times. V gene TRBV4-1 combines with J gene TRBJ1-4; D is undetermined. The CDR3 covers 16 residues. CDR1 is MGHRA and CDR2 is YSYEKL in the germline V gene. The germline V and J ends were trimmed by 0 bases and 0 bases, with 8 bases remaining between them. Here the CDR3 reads CASSQEGGTTNEKLFF. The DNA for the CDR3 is TGCGCCAGCAGCCAAGAGGGTGGGACAACTAATGAAAAACTGTTTTTT.

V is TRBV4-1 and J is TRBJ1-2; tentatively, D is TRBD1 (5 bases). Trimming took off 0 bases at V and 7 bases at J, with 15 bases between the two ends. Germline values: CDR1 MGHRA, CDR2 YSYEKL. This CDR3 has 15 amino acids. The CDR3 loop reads CASSQELPGYGGYTF. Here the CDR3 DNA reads TGCGCCAGCAGCCAAGAACTCCCAGGGTACGGTGGCTACACCTTC.

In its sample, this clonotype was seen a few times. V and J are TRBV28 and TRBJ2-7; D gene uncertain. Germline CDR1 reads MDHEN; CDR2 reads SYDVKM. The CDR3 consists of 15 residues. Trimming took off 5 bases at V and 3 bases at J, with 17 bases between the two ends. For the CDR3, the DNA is TGTGCCAGCAGTCCTCCAGAGTCACGACTCTACGAGCAGTACTTC. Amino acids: CASSPPESRLYEQYF.

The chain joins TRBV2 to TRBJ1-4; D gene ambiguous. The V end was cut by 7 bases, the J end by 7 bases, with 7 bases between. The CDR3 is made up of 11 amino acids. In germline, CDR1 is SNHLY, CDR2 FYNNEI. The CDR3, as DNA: TGTGCCAGCACTGTGGGTGAAAAACTGTTTTTT. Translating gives CASTVGEKLFF.

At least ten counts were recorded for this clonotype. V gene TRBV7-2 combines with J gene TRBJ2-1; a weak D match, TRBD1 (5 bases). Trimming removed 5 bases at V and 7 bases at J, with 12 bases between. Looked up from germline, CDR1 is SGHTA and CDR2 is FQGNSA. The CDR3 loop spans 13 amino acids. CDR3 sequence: CASSPRTLNEQFF. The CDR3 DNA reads TGTGCCAGCAGCCCAAGGACATTAAATGAGCAGTTCTTC. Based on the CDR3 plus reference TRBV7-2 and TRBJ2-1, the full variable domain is GAGVSQSPSNKVTEKGKDVELRCDPISGHTALYWYRQSLGQGLEFLIYFQGNSAPDKSGLPSDRFSAERTGGSVSTLTIQRTQQEDSAVYLCASSPRTLNEQFFGPGTRLTVL.

The CDR3: CASSLMATGGFYNSPLHF. CDR3 nucleotide sequence: TGTGCCAGCAGTTTAATGGCTACAGGGGGATTCTATAATTCACCCCTCCACTTT. The chain carries TRBV27 and TRBJ1-6; 8 bases map to TRBD1. From germline, CDR1 is MNHEY and CDR2 SMNVEV (reference sequence). The length of the CDR3 is 18 residues. V gave up 2 bases and J gave up 3 bases; unmatched junction bases: 9.

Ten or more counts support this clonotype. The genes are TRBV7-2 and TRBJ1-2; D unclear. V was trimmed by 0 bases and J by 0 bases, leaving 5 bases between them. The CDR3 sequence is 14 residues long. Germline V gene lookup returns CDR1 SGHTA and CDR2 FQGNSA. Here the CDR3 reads CASSLAVANYGYTF. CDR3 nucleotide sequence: TGTGCCAGCAGCTTAGCAGTAGCTAACTATGGCTACACCTTC.

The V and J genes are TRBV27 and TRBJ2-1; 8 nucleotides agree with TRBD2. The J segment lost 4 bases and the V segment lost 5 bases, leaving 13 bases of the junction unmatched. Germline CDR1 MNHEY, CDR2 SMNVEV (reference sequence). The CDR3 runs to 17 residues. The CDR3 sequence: CASSLSGLAQQYNEQFF. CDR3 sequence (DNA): TGTGCCAGCAGTCTCTCCGGACTAGCTCAACAATACAATGAGCAGTTCTTC.